This passage covers 16 T cell receptor beta chains from one sample sequenced in a study of blood T cell repertoires in COVID-19. TCRdb keeps only in-frame clones here, not all; method: immunoSEQ multiplex PCR. The profile shows over 60,000 clones, approximately 85% of them singletons. The sequencing sample was made of peripheral blood. Receptors originate from a woman at least 80 years old with active or convalescent COVID-19.

The chain has TRBV5-6 and TRBJ2-2; D is unclear. V lost 2 bases, J lost 6 bases, and 8 bases lay in between. This CDR3 contains 13 residues. CDR1 and CDR2 (germline): SGHDT, YYEEEE. The DNA for the CDR3 is TGTGCCAGCAGCTTTAGTATTGCCGGGGAGCTGTTTTTT. Amino acids: CASSFSIAGELFF.

The chain joins TRBV19 to TRBJ2-7; D is uncertain. Deletions cut 0 bases from V and 5 bases from J, with 11 bases between. The CDR3 is 14 residues long. Germline-derived CDR1 and CDR2 are LNHDA and SQIVND (reference sequence). The CDR3 here is CASSIDPGRNEQYF. The DNA for the CDR3 is TGTGCCAGTAGTATAGACCCGGGTAGGAACGAGCAGTACTTC.

The J gene is TRBJ2-3, the V gene TRBV19; tentatively, D is TRBD1 (5 bases). The CDR3 is 12 amino acids. V dropped 8 bases and J dropped 5 bases, with 11 bases sitting between them. Germline V gene data show CDR1 as LNHDA and CDR2 as SQIVND (reference sequence). The CDR3 reads CASRQSGDTQYF. The DNA of the CDR3 is TGTGCCAGTCGACAGTCCGGAGATACGCAGTATTTT.

In this sample, this clone turned up once. The chain links TRBV4-2 to TRBJ2-7; TRBD2 matches at 10 bases. The CDR3 runs 16 residues. Germline V gene lookup returns CDR1 LGHNA and CDR2 YNFKEQ. V shed 0 bases, J shed 0 bases, and the junction held 2 bases outside the gene matches. The CDR3 sequence: CASSQDRTSGSYEQYF. CDR3 DNA sequence: TGTGCCAGCAGCCAAGATCGGACTAGCGGCTCCTACGAGCAGTACTTC.

V usage is TRBV5-1 and J usage is TRBJ2-4, with 12 bases that match TRBD2. Germline CDR1 and CDR2: SGHRS and YFSETQ. V was pared by 4 bases and J by 1 base, with 3 bases of the junction left unmatched. The CDR3 is 16 amino acids. CDR3 residues: CASSPTSGGAKNIQYF. The CDR3 DNA follows: TGCGCCAGCAGCCCTACTAGCGGGGGGGCCAAAAACATTCAGTACTTC.

This clone was detected a few times. V and J are TRBV2 and TRBJ1-5, with D perhaps matching TRBD1 (5 bases). The length of the CDR3 is 16 residues. V was clipped by 6 bases and J by 5 bases, with 20 bases between them. CDR1 and CDR2 (germline): SNHLY, FYNNEI. The CDR3 nucleotides are TGTGCCAGCAGGAATACAGGACCTGAATGGGATCAGCCCCAGCATTTT. This gives the protein CASRNTGPEWDQPQHF.

This chain joins TRBV7-6 and TRBJ2-2, with a possible D match to TRBD1 (5 bases). CDR3 length equals 14 residues. V gave up 1 base and J gave up 6 bases, with 9 bases separating them. CDR1 and CDR2 (germline): SGHVS, FNYEAQ. CDR3 in DNA: TGTGCCAGCAGCTTAGGCGCACAGGCCGGGGAGCTGTTTTTT. Encoded protein: CASSLGAQAGELFF.

This clone was seen just once. This chain joins TRBV9 and TRBJ2-6; D gene ambiguous. The V and J ends lost 4 bases and 0 bases respectively, with 11 bases between them. The CDR3 consists of 16 residues. Per the germline V gene, CDR1 is SGDLS and CDR2 is YYNGEE. CDR3 protein: CASSQRGDSGANVLTF. CDR3 nucleotide sequence: TGTGCCAGCAGCCAACGCGGAGACTCTGGGGCCAACGTCCTGACTTTC.

The chain carries TRBV29-1 and TRBJ1-2, with D possibly matching TRBD1 (6 bases). The V and J ends lost 3 bases and 8 bases respectively, with 19 bases between them. The germline V gene encodes CDR1 SQVTM and CDR2 ANQGSEA. The CDR3 is 14 amino acids. The CDR3 reads CSVEARPGHRGYTF. The CDR3 DNA is TGCAGCGTTGAGGCTCGTCCGGGACACAGGGGCTACACCTTC.

The chain joins TRBV6-5 to TRBJ1-2; 8 bases fit TRBD1. The CDR3 totals 15 residues. V was clipped by 2 bases and J by 8 bases; unmatched bases: 10. CDR1 is MNHEY and CDR2 is SVGAGI in the germline V gene. CDR3 sequence reads: CASSYGTQGAGGYTF. The CDR3, as DNA: TGTGCCAGCAGTTACGGTACCCAGGGGGCAGGAGGCTACACCTTC.

This clone was seen only a few times. This sequence joins TRBV28 and TRBJ2-7; a weak D match, TRBD2 (5 bases). The CDR3 runs to 14 residues. Germline V CDR1 and CDR2: MDHEN, SYDVKM. The germline V and J ends were trimmed by 6 bases and 0 bases, with 12 bases remaining between them. This chain's CDR3 is CASSWLGSSYEQYF. The CDR3 DNA reads as TGTGCCAGCAGCTGGCTTGGGAGCTCCTACGAGCAGTACTTC.

This sequence joins TRBV2 and TRBJ2-7, with 11 bases lining up with TRBD2. V shed 7 bases, J shed 3 bases, and the junction held 5 bases outside the gene matches. The CDR3 runs to 14 residues. The germline CDR1 and CDR2 sequences are SNHLY and FYNNEI. CDR3 in DNA: TGTGCCAGCAAAACTAGCGGGGGTGTCTACGAGCAGTACTTC. Its protein product is CASKTSGGVYEQYF.

The chain joins TRBV4-1 to TRBJ2-3, with 10 bases identical to TRBD1. Germline assignment: CDR1 MGHRA and CDR2 YSYEKL. The CDR3 runs to 16 residues. The ends lost 2 bases at V and 3 bases at J; junction bases unmatched: 5. CDR3 sequence (DNA): TGCGCCAGCAGCCAACCGACAGGGGGCCTGACAGATACGCAGTATTTT. The encoded protein is CASSQPTGGLTDTQYF.

The rearrangement joins TRBV9 to TRBJ1-3; 7 bases are shared with TRBD1. The trim removed 0 bases at V and 4 bases at J, leaving 7 bases unmatched. Germline-derived CDR1 and CDR2 are SGDLS and YYNGEE. The CDR3 runs 16 residues. This CDR3 reads CASSVASRGDGNTIYF. The CDR3 bases are TGTGCCAGCAGCGTAGCGTCCAGGGGGGACGGAAACACCATATATTTT.

The chain uses TRBV15 and TRBJ1-6; D is ambiguous. There are 17 residues in the CDR3. The V and J ends lost 4 bases and 5 bases respectively, with 18 bases between them. Germline V CDR1 and CDR2: LNHNV, YYDKDF (reference sequence). CDR3 DNA sequence: TGTGCCACCAGCACAGAACCCCCGGGTCCCAATAATTCACCCCTCCACTTT. Protein product: CATSTEPPGPNNSPLHF.

The chain joins TRBV5-4 to TRBJ2-7; D is perhaps TRBD2 (6 bases). Trimming left V 1 base short and J 6 bases short, with 8 bases between. The CDR3 is 12 residues long. The germline CDR1 and CDR2 sequences are SGHNT and YYREEE (reference sequence). CDR3 DNA sequence: TGTGCCAGCAGCTTGTTGGAGGGCGAGCAGTACTTC. This sequence encodes CASSLLEGEQYF.